A single TCR beta chain is shown here with its context. Its antigen remains unknown. Germline CDR1 reads SGHTA; CDR2 reads FQGNSA. Trimming removed 1 base from V and 10 bases from J; junction bases left unmatched: 6. CDR3 size: 14 residues. Library preparation for TCR beta used quantitative 5'-RACE with molecular barcodes. TCRdb re-derived calls from the 5' RACE reads in MiXCR, one entry per CDR3 protein. The sample lists 340,000 or so distinct CDR3 sequences; approximately 15% were seen once. This specimen belongs to a study of CD8 T cells in ankylosing spondylitis. Overall study findings and caveats: Disease-linked clones reportedly concentrated significantly in matched ankylosing spondylitis synovial fluid. Disease-linked clones bore a CD8+ phenotype and were relatively rare in peripheral blood. Apparently characteristic of ankylosing spondylitis blood was a TCR beta motif (roughly 8 highly homologous variants).

The V and J genes are TRBV7-2 and TRBJ2-1; TRBD2 agrees at 8 bases. The receptor comes from a male donor with ankylosing spondylitis or in good health (not recorded which). Sample: blood, either unsorted or a sorted T cell fraction (not recorded which). DNA of the CDR3: TGTGCCAGCAGCTTAGTTGGGACTAGTCGAGAGCAGTTCTTC. Residues: CASSLVGTSREQFF. The full variable domain, in which reference TRBV7-2 and TRBJ2-1 provide the parts outside the CDR3, is GAGVSQSPSNKVTEKGKDVELRCDPISGHTALYWYRQSLGQGLEFLIYFQGNSAPDKSGLPSDRFSAERTGGSVSTLTIQRTQQEDSAVYLCASSLVGTSREQFFGPGTRLTVL.